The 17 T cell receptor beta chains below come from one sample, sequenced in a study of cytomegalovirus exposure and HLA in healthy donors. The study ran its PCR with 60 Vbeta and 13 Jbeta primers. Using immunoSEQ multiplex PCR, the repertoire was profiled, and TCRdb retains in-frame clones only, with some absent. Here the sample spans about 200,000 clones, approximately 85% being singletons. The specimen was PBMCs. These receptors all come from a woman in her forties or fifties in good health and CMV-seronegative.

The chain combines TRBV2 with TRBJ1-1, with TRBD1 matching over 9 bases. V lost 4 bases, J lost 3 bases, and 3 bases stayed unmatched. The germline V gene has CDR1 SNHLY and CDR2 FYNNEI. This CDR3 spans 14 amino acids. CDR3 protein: CASSVRTGDTEAFF. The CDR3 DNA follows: TGTGCCAGCAGTGTGAGGACAGGGGACACTGAAGCTTTCTTT.

The CDR3 is CASMANTEAFF. For the CDR3, the DNA is TGTGCCAGCATGGCGAACACTGAAGCTTTCTTT. The gene calls are TRBV19 and TRBJ1-1; D gene uncertain. From germline, CDR1 is LNHDA and CDR2 SQIVND (reference sequence). The CDR3 is 11 residues long. V was cut by 9 bases and J by 1 base, with 6 bases left in between.

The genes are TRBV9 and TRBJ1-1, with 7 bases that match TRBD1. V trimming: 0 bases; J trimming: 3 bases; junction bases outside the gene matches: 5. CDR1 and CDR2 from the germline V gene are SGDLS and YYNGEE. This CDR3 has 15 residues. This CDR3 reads CASSVVDREDTEAFF. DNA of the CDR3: TGTGCCAGCAGCGTAGTTGACAGGGAGGACACTGAAGCTTTCTTT.

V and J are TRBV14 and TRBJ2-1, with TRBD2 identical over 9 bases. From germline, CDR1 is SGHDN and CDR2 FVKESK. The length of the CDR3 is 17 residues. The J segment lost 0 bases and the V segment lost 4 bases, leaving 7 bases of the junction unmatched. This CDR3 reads CASSPGRGRASYNEQFF. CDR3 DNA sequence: TGTGCCAGCAGCCCGGGACGCGGGAGGGCCTCCTACAATGAGCAGTTCTTC.

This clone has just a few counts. The CDR3 nucleotides read TGTGCCTGGAGAATTACAGGGGCGCCCGGTGAAAAACTGTTTTTT. Protein sequence: CAWRITGAPGEKLFF. The chain has TRBV30 and TRBJ1-4, with TRBD1 matching 7 bases. The germline V gene encodes CDR1 GTSNPN and CDR2 SVGIG (reference sequence). The trim removed 3 bases at V and 7 bases at J, leaving 11 bases unmatched. The CDR3 has 15 residues.

The CDR3 is CASSLGLQVTHGYTF. The CDR3 nucleotides are TGTGCCAGCAGCTTAGGTCTACAGGTCACCCATGGCTACACCTTC. This chain uses TRBV7-9 with TRBJ1-2, with D possibly being TRBD1 (5 bases). Germline V gene lookup returns CDR1 SEHNR and CDR2 FQNEAQ (reference sequence). Trimming removed 1 base at V and 6 bases at J, with 15 bases between. There are 15 residues in the CDR3.

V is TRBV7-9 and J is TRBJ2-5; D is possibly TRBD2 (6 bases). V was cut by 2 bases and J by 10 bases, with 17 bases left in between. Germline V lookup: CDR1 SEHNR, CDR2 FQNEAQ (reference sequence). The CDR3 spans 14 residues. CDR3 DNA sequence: TGTGCCAGCAGCTTAACCAGGGAGCCCGGGGGCCAGTACTTC. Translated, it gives CASSLTREPGGQYF.

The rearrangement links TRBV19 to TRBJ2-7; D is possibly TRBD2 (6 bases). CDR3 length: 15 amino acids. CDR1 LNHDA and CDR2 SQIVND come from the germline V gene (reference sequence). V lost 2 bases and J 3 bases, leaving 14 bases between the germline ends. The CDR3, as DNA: TGTGCCAGTAGTATATCTGCGGGGCAATACTACGAGCAGTACTTC. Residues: CASSISAGQYYEQYF.

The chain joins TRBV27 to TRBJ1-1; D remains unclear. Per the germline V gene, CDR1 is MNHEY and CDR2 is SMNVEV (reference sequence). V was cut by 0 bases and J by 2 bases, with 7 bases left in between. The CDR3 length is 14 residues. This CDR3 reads CASSLSAGNTEAFF. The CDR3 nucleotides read TGTGCCAGCAGTTTATCGGCGGGCAACACTGAAGCTTTCTTT.

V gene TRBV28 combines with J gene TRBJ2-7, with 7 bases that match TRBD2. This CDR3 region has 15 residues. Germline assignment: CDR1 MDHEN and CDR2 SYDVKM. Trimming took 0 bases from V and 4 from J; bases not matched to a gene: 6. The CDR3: CASSLWGGSPYEQYF. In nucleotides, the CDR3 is TGTGCCAGCAGTTTATGGGGCGGGAGCCCTTACGAGCAGTACTTC.

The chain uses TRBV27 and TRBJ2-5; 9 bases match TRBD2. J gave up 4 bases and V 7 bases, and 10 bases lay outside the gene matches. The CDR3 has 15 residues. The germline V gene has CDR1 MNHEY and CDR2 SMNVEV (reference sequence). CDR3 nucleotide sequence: TGTGCCAGCACGGGGCGGGAGGGAACAGGAGAGACCCAGTACTTC. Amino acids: CASTGREGTGETQYF.

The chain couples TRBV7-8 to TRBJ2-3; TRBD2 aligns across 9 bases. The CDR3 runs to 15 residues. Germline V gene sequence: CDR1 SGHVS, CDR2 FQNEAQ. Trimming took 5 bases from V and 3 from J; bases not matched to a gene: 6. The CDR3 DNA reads TGTGCCAGCAGCCCCGGACTAGCGTTAACAGATACGCAGTATTTT. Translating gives CASSPGLALTDTQYF.

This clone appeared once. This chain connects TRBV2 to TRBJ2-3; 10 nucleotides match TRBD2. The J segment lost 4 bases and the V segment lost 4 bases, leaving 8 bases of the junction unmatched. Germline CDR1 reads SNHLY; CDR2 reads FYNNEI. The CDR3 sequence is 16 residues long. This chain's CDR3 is CASSVGAGGLADTQYF. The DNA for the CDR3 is TGTGCCAGCAGTGTGGGAGCGGGAGGGCTCGCAGATACGCAGTATTTT.

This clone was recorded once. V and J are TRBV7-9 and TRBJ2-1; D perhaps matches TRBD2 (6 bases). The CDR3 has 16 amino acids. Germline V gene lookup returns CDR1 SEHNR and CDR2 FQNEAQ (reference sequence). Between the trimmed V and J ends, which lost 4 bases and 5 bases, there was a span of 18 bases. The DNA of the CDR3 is TGTGCCAGCAGCTACGGACTAAGCGGGCGTAACAATGAGCAGTTCTTC. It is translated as CASSYGLSGRNNEQFF.

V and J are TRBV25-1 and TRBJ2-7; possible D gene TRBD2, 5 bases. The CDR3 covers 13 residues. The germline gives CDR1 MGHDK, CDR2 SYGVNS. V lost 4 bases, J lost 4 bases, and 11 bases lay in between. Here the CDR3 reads CASSGNVAYEQYF. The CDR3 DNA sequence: TGTGCCAGCAGTGGAAACGTAGCGTACGAGCAGTACTTC.

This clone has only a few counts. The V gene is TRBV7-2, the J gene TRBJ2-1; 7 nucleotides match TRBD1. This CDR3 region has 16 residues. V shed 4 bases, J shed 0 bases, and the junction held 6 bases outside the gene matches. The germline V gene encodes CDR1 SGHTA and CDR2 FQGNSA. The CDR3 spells CASSSTTGSSYNEQFF. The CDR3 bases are TGTGCCAGCAGCTCCACGACAGGGAGCTCCTACAATGAGCAGTTCTTC.

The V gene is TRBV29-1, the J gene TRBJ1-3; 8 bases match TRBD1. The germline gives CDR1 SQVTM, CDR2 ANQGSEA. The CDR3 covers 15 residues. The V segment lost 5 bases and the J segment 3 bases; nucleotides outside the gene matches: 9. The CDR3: CSVTVGTGFGNTIYF. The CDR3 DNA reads TGCAGCGTTACCGTAGGGACAGGCTTTGGAAACACCATATATTTT.